The TCR beta chain described here comes from a study of blood T cell repertoires in COVID-19. About the study: Samples representing acute and convalescent COVID-19 were sourced from the United States, Italy and Spain. The cDNA or gDNA used as material had been derived from T cells, B-cell-depleted T cells, or PBMCs.

Authors' analysis steps: Estimation of nucleated cell counts was performed using reference gene primer amplification. Sequencing was performed with immunoSEQ multiplex PCR; in TCRdb, only in-frame clones are kept and a portion is missing. Clone size and V and J calls were adopted from that table, with D and trimming inferred from the DNA. The table lists tens of thousands of clones, about four fifths of them singletons. Germline V gives CDR1 MNHEY, CDR2 SVGAGI. The V end lost 3 bases, the J end lost 5 bases, and 10 bases lay between the germline ends. The CDR3 extends over 14 amino acids. The V gene is TRBV6-5, the J gene TRBJ1-4; no clear D gene. The receptor's source is a woman of 80 years or more with acute or convalescent COVID-19. Source material: peripheral blood. Here the CDR3 DNA reads TGTGCCAGCAGTTATTCCGGGAAAAATGAAAAACTGTTTTTT. It is translated as CASSYSGKNEKLFF.